This T cell receptor beta chain is drawn from a study of early T cells in non-severe SARS-CoV-2 infection (dated by TCRdb to the early 2020s). A note on the overall study: Because TCR sequencing was done on bulk RNA from unsorted whole blood, the alpha and beta chains could not be paired.

From a lookup of the germline V gene (reference sequence), CDR1 and CDR2 are DFQATT and SNEGSKA. V loses 5 bases, J loses 9 bases, and the germline ends lie 14 bases apart. From cysteine to phenylalanine, the CDR3 is 11 amino acids long. Only the CDR3 part of the read is kept: 33 bases, read in frame from the first base. A word on this clonotype: Its binding antigen is unknown. Within one base of it there is no much larger clone, and no base qualities were kept.

The study was a case-control design nested within a healthcare worker cohort in London, UK, with weekly nasopharyngeal swab PCR tests and blood sampling. Healthcare workers were recruited during the week of the UK lockdown, between 23 and 31 March 2020, and followed weekly for up to about 15 weeks. Preparation of the library involved 5' RACE. For sequencing, a NextSeq 500 was employed. The TCR library protocol attached unique molecular identifiers to individual cDNA molecules to correct for sequencing error and PCR bias. Both TCR alpha and beta chains were sequenced, and tight co-correlation was observed between alpha and beta sequence abundances in each sample. Turning to the authors' computational methods: Decombinator V4 was used to annotate TCR sequences for V gene, J gene and CDR3. TCRs were defined as expanded if a significant change between any two time points was detected under a Poisson model with p below 0.0001. Abundances of TCRs were expressed as counts per million after normalisation to the total number of TCRs sequenced in each sample. MAIT TCRs were defined by TRAV1-2 paired with TRAJ12, TRAJ20 or TRAJ33, and iNKT TCRs by TRAV10 paired with TRAJ18. VDJdb, accessed on 1 November 2021, was searched for TCRs annotated for CMV, EBV and SARS-CoV-2, and TCRs annotated for more than one antigen were excluded. TCRdb handled the public reads itself, with Q25 trimming in fastp and clone calling in MiXCR, and kept productive beta chains. Every entry covers one CDR3 protein and lists the most common genes and DNA from its rows. TCRdb's processing, not the authors' own work, is the source of the V and J calls. Across this sample there are about 87,000 distinct CDR3 sequences, with about 15% seen only once. The ten most abundant clones make up about 6% of the sample.

The full study reports these points: VDJdb matching was skewed toward anti-spike CD8 responses, so virus-specific expansions were likely underestimated and private and CD4 specificities were missed.

The sequenced sample was whole blood. This receptor was identified in an adult who was a healthcare worker with PCR-confirmed SARS-CoV-2 infection or an uninfected control (not recorded which). This receptor chain uses TRBV20-1 and TRBJ2-7; TRBD1 is possibly the D segment (6 matching bases). The nucleotides are TGCAGTGCTCCCCAGGGGCAGGTGCAGTACTTC. This translates into CSAPQGQVQYF.